Presented here are 31 T cell receptor beta chains from one specimen sequenced in a study of cytomegalovirus exposure and HLA in healthy donors. PCR involved 60 Vbeta and 13 Jbeta primers. Sequencing used immunoSEQ multiplex PCR; TCRdb keeps in-frame clones, though not all of them. With around 140,000 clones in the sample, the ten largest clones hold about 1.4%. Material: PBMCs. All receptors come from a middle-aged woman in good health and CMV-seronegative.

CDR3 nucleotide sequence: TGTGCCAGCAGTGGGGCCGGACAGGTAGCCGGCGGACTGTTTTTT. Protein: CASSGAGQVAGGLFF. The rearrangement links TRBV2 to TRBJ1-4; 7 bases align to TRBD1. Losses at the gene ends were 4 bases for V and 13 bases for J; bases not matched to a gene: 15. In germline, CDR1 is SNHLY, CDR2 FYNNEI. The CDR3 contains 15 residues.

The genes are TRBV7-9 and TRBJ1-5; the D is unclear. CDR1 is SEHNR and CDR2 is FQNEAQ in the germline V gene (reference sequence). The CDR3 runs 13 residues. The germline V and J ends were trimmed by 1 base and 4 bases, with 5 bases remaining between them. CDR3 protein: CASSLVGNQPQHF. CDR3 nucleotides: TGTGCCAGCAGCTTAGTCGGGAATCAGCCCCAGCATTTT.

The J gene is TRBJ1-2, the V gene TRBV10-3, with 9 bases identical to TRBD1. The germline gives CDR1 ENHRY, CDR2 SYGVKD. J lost 8 bases, V lost 1 base, and 5 bases had no gene match. This CDR3 comprises 14 residues. CDR3 residues: CAISELGQGEGYTF. As DNA, the CDR3 is TGTGCCATCAGTGAGTTGGGACAGGGAGAGGGCTACACCTTC.

The J gene is TRBJ1-2, the V gene TRBV25-1; the D is unclear. Looked up from germline, CDR1 is MGHDK and CDR2 is SYGVNS. The V end was cut by 7 bases, the J end by 5 bases, with 11 bases between. This CDR3 has 12 amino acids. The CDR3 spells CASTQDFYGYTF. CDR3 in DNA: TGTGCCAGCACCCAGGATTTTTATGGCTACACCTTC.

This rearrangement joins TRBV4-3 to TRBJ1-4; the D is unclear. Per germline, CDR1 LGHNA and CDR2 YSLEER. This CDR3 is 16 amino acids long. With 0 bases removed from V and 8 bases from J, the gap between germline ends came to 16 bases. CDR3: CASSQDGGWMREKLFF. DNA for the CDR3: TGCGCCAGCAGCCAAGATGGAGGGTGGATGCGCGAAAAACTGTTTTTT.

The chain combines TRBV7-2 with TRBJ1-2; 7 nucleotides align to TRBD1. J gave up 6 bases and V 3 bases, and 4 bases lay outside the gene matches. The CDR3 covers 13 residues. CDR1 and CDR2 (germline): SGHTA, FQGNSA. CDR3 DNA sequence: TGTGCCAGCAGCTTGACAGGGCTGGATGGCTACACCTTC. Translating gives CASSLTGLDGYTF. Filled out from reference TRBV7-2 and TRBJ1-2, the complete variable domain reads GAGVSQSPSNKVTEKGKDVELRCDPISGHTALYWYRQSLGQGLEFLIYFQGNSAPDKSGLPSDRFSAERTGGSVSTLTIQRTQQEDSAVYLCASSLTGLDGYTFGSGTRLTVV.

The chain employs TRBV9 and TRBJ1-1; D gene ambiguous. Between the trimmed V and J ends, which lost 4 bases and 2 bases, there was a span of 6 bases. This CDR3 contains 12 residues. The germline V gene has CDR1 SGDLS and CDR2 YYNGEE. The CDR3 DNA reads as TGTGCCAGCAGCCGGGATAACACTGAAGCTTTCTTT. Translation gives CASSRDNTEAFF.

V gene TRBV4-1 combines with J gene TRBJ1-5, with D possibly being TRBD1 (6 bases). V gave up 4 bases and J gave up 6 bases, with 19 bases separating them. CDR1 is MGHRA, CDR2 YSYEKL, per germline. The CDR3 length is 16 residues. CDR3 bases: TGCGCCAGCAGCCGAGACCCACAGGGTAGGGGTCAGCCCCAGCATTTT. Protein: CASSRDPQGRGQPQHF.

This chain joins TRBV7-4 and TRBJ2-3, with D perhaps TRBD2 (6 bases). Germline CDR1 and CDR2: SGHVT and SQSDAQ. The CDR3 is made up of 15 amino acids. The germline V and J ends were trimmed by 4 bases and 7 bases, with 18 bases remaining between them. CDR3 coding DNA: TGTGCCAGCAGCTGCCCCCCTGGGGGGACCAATACGCAGTATTTT. It codes for CASSCPPGGTNTQYF.

The rearrangement uses TRBV11-2 and TRBJ2-7; TRBD1 might be the D (6 bases). The V end lost 2 bases, the J end lost 2 bases, and 19 bases lay between the germline ends. Germline CDR1 is SGHAT and CDR2 is FQNNGV. The CDR3 runs to 17 residues. In nucleotides, the CDR3 is TGTGCCAGCAGCTTAATCGTACGGGACACATTACCCTACGAGCAGTACGTC. Translated: CASSLIVRDTLPYEQYV.

The chain couples TRBV5-4 to TRBJ2-2; 9 positions agree with TRBD1. The V and J ends lost 4 bases and 1 base, in that order; junction bases with no gene match: 2. Germline CDR1 SGHNT, CDR2 YYREEE (reference sequence). The CDR3 length is 15 residues. CDR3 region: CASSVGQGNTGELFF. The CDR3 nucleotides are TGTGCCAGCAGCGTGGGACAGGGGAACACCGGGGAGCTGTTTTTT.

The chain uses TRBV5-6 and TRBJ1-1; 8 nucleotides line up with TRBD1. Germline-derived CDR1 and CDR2 are SGHDT and YYEEEE. The CDR3 runs 13 residues. Losses at the gene ends were 0 bases for V and 8 bases for J; bases not matched to a gene: 3. The CDR3 region is CASSLVTGEEAFF. The CDR3 region has the DNA TGTGCCAGCAGCTTGGTGACAGGGGAAGAAGCTTTCTTT. Together with reference TRBV5-6 and TRBJ1-1, the CDR3 gives the full variable domain: DAGVTQSPTHLIKTRGQQVTLRCSPKSGHDTVSWYQQALGQGPQFIFQYYEEEERQRGNFPDRFSGHQFPNYSSELNVNALLLGDSALYLCASSLVTGEEAFFGQGTRLTVV.

This chain uses TRBV7-2 with TRBJ2-6; D gene unclear. This CDR3 has 16 amino acids. Germline V gene lookup returns CDR1 SGHTA and CDR2 FQGNSA. V was cut by 4 bases and J by 2 bases, with 12 bases left in between. CDR3 coding DNA: TGTGCCAGCAGCTCCCCGAGATCGCCTGGGGCCAACGTCCTGACTTTC. This encodes CASSSPRSPGANVLTF.

V and J are TRBV28 and TRBJ1-5; 7 bases match TRBD1. This CDR3 has 15 amino acids. With V trimmed by 6 bases and J by 4 bases, 9 bases remained unmatched. Germline lookup yields CDR1 MDHEN and CDR2 SYDVKM. CDR3 residues: CASRTGWLANQPQHF. CDR3 DNA: TGTGCCAGCAGGACAGGGTGGTTAGCGAATCAGCCCCAGCATTTT.

V and J are TRBV5-1 and TRBJ2-5; tentative D call: TRBD2 (6 bases). V was clipped by 2 bases and J by 2 bases, with 10 bases between them. CDR3 length: 14 amino acids. CDR1 is SGHRS, CDR2 YFSETQ, per germline. The chain's CDR3 is CASSFQGLQETQYF. For the CDR3, the DNA is TGCGCCAGCAGCTTTCAGGGACTGCAAGAGACCCAGTACTTC.

The chain employs TRBV28 and TRBJ1-3; no definite D call. V lost 3 bases and J lost 0, with 6 bases in between. The CDR3 covers 14 residues. From germline, CDR1 is MDHEN and CDR2 SYDVKM. The CDR3 sequence is CASSFGFSGNTIYF. The CDR3 coding sequence is TGTGCCAGCAGTTTCGGTTTCTCTGGAAACACCATATATTTT.

The chain has TRBV11-2 and TRBJ1-6; a weak D match, TRBD1 (5 bases). The CDR3 is 14 residues long. Between the trimmed V and J ends, which lost 2 bases and 7 bases, there was a span of 9 bases. Looked up from germline, CDR1 is SGHAT and CDR2 is FQNNGV. The CDR3 sequence is CASSLLTANSPLHF. DNA for the CDR3: TGTGCCAGCAGCTTATTGACAGCGAATTCACCCCTCCACTTT.

The chain combines TRBV7-2 with TRBJ2-1, with 7 nucleotides matching TRBD2. V gave up 4 bases and J gave up 0 bases; unmatched junction bases: 3. The CDR3 covers 15 residues. Germline assignment: CDR1 SGHTA and CDR2 FQGNSA. Here the CDR3 reads CASSSSGVSYNEQFF. The DNA of the CDR3 is TGTGCCAGCAGCTCCAGCGGGGTCTCCTACAATGAGCAGTTCTTC.

The V gene is TRBV7-6, the J gene TRBJ1-4; TRBD1 might be the D (5 bases). The CDR3 loop spans 13 amino acids. Trimming cost V 2 bases and J 8 bases, with 9 bases left between them. Germline V lookup: CDR1 SGHVS, CDR2 FNYEAQ. The CDR3 is CASSLSGREKLFF. The CDR3 DNA sequence: TGTGCCAGCAGCTTATCAGGGCGCGAAAAACTGTTTTTT.

The rearrangement joins TRBV6-5 to TRBJ2-7; the match to TRBD2 covers 9 bases. Per germline, CDR1 MNHEY and CDR2 SVGAGI. The trim removed 2 bases at V and 6 bases at J, leaving 5 bases unmatched. This CDR3 has 14 amino acids. The CDR3 nucleotides read TGTGCCAGCAGTTACGCGGGGGGGCCAGGCGAGCAGTACTTC. It codes for CASSYAGGPGEQYF.

The chain links TRBV5-8 to TRBJ2-7, with D perhaps TRBD2 (5 bases). This CDR3 contains 13 residues. Germline V gene lookup returns CDR1 SGHTS and CDR2 YDEGEE. Trimming cost V 2 bases and J 4 bases, with 10 bases left between them. CDR3 protein: CASSFGVVYEQYF. The CDR3, as DNA: TGTGCCAGCAGCTTCGGGGTTGTGTACGAGCAGTACTTC.

CDR3 sequence reads: CSVGGLALDQYF. The DNA for the CDR3 is TGCAGCGTTGGAGGGCTAGCTCTAGACCAGTACTTC. The genes are TRBV29-1 and TRBJ2-5; perhaps TRBD2 as D (5 bases). This CDR3 is built from 12 residues. V was clipped by 4 bases and J by 10 bases, with 16 bases between them. CDR1 and CDR2 (germline): SQVTM, ANQGSEA.

The chain carries TRBV9 and TRBJ2-3, with D possibly being TRBD2 (7 bases). This CDR3 has 15 amino acids. The V gene lost 2 bases and the J gene lost 6 bases, with 16 bases spanning the gap. In germline, CDR1 is SGDLS, CDR2 YYNGEE. The CDR3 coding sequence is TGTGCCAGCAGCGTTCCTAGTGGGGGGGCGGATACGCAGTATTTT. Encoded protein: CASSVPSGGADTQYF.

The rearrangement joins TRBV11-2 to TRBJ1-2; 8 bases fit TRBD1. V lost 5 bases and J lost 2; bases outside the gene matches: 7. The CDR3 consists of 15 residues. Germline V gene lookup returns CDR1 SGHAT and CDR2 FQNNGV. CDR3 nucleotide sequence: TGTGCCAGCAGCCTTCGGACAGGGTTAAACTATGGCTACACCTTC. This gives the protein CASSLRTGLNYGYTF. The full variable domain, its missing parts supplied by reference TRBV11-2 and TRBJ1-2, is EAGVAQSPRYKIIEKRQSVAFWCNPISGHATLYWYQQILGQGPKLLIQFQNNGVVDDSQLPKDRFSAERLKGVDSTLKIQPAKLEDSAVYLCASSLRTGLNYGYTFGSGTRLTVV.

CDR3 in amino acids: CASSLAVASGERTQYF. In nucleotides, the CDR3 is TGTGCCAGCAGCTTGGCCGTCGCTAGCGGGGAGCGCACGCAGTATTTT. The chain joins TRBV5-8 to TRBJ2-3, with TRBD2 identical over 9 bases. The V gene's germline CDR1 is SGHTS and CDR2 YDEGEE. The CDR3 runs to 16 residues. V trimming: 0 bases; J trimming: 9 bases; junction bases outside the gene matches: 11. Together with reference TRBV5-8 and TRBJ2-3, the CDR3 gives the full variable domain: EAGVTQSPTHLIKTRGQQATLRCSPISGHTSVYWYQQALGLGLQFLLWYDEGEERNRGNFPPRFSGRQFPNYSSELNVNALELEDSALYLCASSLAVASGERTQYFGPGTRLTVL.

This chain joins TRBV14 and TRBJ2-3; 9 positions match TRBD2. Germline V gene data show CDR1 as SGHDN and CDR2 as FVKESK. CDR3 size: 16 residues. The V segment lost 5 bases and the J segment 2 bases; nucleotides outside the gene matches: 8. In nucleotides, the CDR3 is TGTGCCAGCAGCATGAGGACTAGCGACAACACAGATACGCAGTATTTT. Translated, it gives CASSMRTSDNTDTQYF.

V is TRBV5-4 and J is TRBJ1-4; D unresolved. CDR3 size: 13 residues. The germline V and J ends were trimmed by 10 bases and 0 bases, with 10 bases remaining between them. Per the germline V gene, CDR1 is SGHNT and CDR2 is YYREEE (reference sequence). This chain's CDR3 is CAFSLPTNEKLFF. In nucleotides, the CDR3 is TGTGCCTTCTCCCTCCCAACTAATGAAAAACTGTTTTTT.

The genes are TRBV28 and TRBJ1-6; 8 bases align to TRBD1. The CDR3 is 16 amino acids. The germline CDR1 and CDR2 sequences are MDHEN and SYDVKM. Unmatched junction bases numbered 10, after V lost 5 bases and J lost 7 bases. The chain's CDR3 is CASSPHQGAKNSPLHF. For the CDR3, the DNA is TGTGCCAGCAGTCCCCACCAGGGGGCAAAGAATTCACCCCTCCACTTT.

V is TRBV5-1 and J is TRBJ2-2, with D possibly TRBD2 on 5 matching bases. This CDR3 comprises 14 residues. Trimming pared 7 bases from V and 5 bases from J, leaving 15 bases between. Looked up from germline, CDR1 is SGHRS and CDR2 is YFSETQ. In nucleotides, the CDR3 is TGCGCCAGCTCAAATCCGGGATCAACCGGGGAGCTGTTTTTT. This codes for CASSNPGSTGELFF.

V and J are TRBV4-2 and TRBJ2-6; TRBD2 might be the D (5 bases). The CDR3 extends over 20 amino acids. The V and J ends lost 4 bases and 0 bases respectively, with 22 bases between them. Germline V gene data show CDR1 as LGHNA and CDR2 as YNFKEQ. CDR3 coding DNA: TGTGCCAGCAGCCTCCTTTTGAGCGTCAGCGGTCTCTCTGGGGCCAACGTCCTGACTTTC. It yields the protein CASSLLLSVSGLSGANVLTF.

The chain employs TRBV9 and TRBJ1-6; the match to TRBD1 covers 8 bases. The V segment lost 4 bases and the J segment 4 bases; nucleotides outside the gene matches: 4. Germline CDR1 SGDLS, CDR2 YYNGEE. The CDR3 runs to 15 residues. The CDR3 loop reads CASSPRTGYNSPLHF. CDR3 DNA sequence: TGTGCCAGCAGCCCCCGGACAGGGTATAATTCACCCCTCCACTTT.